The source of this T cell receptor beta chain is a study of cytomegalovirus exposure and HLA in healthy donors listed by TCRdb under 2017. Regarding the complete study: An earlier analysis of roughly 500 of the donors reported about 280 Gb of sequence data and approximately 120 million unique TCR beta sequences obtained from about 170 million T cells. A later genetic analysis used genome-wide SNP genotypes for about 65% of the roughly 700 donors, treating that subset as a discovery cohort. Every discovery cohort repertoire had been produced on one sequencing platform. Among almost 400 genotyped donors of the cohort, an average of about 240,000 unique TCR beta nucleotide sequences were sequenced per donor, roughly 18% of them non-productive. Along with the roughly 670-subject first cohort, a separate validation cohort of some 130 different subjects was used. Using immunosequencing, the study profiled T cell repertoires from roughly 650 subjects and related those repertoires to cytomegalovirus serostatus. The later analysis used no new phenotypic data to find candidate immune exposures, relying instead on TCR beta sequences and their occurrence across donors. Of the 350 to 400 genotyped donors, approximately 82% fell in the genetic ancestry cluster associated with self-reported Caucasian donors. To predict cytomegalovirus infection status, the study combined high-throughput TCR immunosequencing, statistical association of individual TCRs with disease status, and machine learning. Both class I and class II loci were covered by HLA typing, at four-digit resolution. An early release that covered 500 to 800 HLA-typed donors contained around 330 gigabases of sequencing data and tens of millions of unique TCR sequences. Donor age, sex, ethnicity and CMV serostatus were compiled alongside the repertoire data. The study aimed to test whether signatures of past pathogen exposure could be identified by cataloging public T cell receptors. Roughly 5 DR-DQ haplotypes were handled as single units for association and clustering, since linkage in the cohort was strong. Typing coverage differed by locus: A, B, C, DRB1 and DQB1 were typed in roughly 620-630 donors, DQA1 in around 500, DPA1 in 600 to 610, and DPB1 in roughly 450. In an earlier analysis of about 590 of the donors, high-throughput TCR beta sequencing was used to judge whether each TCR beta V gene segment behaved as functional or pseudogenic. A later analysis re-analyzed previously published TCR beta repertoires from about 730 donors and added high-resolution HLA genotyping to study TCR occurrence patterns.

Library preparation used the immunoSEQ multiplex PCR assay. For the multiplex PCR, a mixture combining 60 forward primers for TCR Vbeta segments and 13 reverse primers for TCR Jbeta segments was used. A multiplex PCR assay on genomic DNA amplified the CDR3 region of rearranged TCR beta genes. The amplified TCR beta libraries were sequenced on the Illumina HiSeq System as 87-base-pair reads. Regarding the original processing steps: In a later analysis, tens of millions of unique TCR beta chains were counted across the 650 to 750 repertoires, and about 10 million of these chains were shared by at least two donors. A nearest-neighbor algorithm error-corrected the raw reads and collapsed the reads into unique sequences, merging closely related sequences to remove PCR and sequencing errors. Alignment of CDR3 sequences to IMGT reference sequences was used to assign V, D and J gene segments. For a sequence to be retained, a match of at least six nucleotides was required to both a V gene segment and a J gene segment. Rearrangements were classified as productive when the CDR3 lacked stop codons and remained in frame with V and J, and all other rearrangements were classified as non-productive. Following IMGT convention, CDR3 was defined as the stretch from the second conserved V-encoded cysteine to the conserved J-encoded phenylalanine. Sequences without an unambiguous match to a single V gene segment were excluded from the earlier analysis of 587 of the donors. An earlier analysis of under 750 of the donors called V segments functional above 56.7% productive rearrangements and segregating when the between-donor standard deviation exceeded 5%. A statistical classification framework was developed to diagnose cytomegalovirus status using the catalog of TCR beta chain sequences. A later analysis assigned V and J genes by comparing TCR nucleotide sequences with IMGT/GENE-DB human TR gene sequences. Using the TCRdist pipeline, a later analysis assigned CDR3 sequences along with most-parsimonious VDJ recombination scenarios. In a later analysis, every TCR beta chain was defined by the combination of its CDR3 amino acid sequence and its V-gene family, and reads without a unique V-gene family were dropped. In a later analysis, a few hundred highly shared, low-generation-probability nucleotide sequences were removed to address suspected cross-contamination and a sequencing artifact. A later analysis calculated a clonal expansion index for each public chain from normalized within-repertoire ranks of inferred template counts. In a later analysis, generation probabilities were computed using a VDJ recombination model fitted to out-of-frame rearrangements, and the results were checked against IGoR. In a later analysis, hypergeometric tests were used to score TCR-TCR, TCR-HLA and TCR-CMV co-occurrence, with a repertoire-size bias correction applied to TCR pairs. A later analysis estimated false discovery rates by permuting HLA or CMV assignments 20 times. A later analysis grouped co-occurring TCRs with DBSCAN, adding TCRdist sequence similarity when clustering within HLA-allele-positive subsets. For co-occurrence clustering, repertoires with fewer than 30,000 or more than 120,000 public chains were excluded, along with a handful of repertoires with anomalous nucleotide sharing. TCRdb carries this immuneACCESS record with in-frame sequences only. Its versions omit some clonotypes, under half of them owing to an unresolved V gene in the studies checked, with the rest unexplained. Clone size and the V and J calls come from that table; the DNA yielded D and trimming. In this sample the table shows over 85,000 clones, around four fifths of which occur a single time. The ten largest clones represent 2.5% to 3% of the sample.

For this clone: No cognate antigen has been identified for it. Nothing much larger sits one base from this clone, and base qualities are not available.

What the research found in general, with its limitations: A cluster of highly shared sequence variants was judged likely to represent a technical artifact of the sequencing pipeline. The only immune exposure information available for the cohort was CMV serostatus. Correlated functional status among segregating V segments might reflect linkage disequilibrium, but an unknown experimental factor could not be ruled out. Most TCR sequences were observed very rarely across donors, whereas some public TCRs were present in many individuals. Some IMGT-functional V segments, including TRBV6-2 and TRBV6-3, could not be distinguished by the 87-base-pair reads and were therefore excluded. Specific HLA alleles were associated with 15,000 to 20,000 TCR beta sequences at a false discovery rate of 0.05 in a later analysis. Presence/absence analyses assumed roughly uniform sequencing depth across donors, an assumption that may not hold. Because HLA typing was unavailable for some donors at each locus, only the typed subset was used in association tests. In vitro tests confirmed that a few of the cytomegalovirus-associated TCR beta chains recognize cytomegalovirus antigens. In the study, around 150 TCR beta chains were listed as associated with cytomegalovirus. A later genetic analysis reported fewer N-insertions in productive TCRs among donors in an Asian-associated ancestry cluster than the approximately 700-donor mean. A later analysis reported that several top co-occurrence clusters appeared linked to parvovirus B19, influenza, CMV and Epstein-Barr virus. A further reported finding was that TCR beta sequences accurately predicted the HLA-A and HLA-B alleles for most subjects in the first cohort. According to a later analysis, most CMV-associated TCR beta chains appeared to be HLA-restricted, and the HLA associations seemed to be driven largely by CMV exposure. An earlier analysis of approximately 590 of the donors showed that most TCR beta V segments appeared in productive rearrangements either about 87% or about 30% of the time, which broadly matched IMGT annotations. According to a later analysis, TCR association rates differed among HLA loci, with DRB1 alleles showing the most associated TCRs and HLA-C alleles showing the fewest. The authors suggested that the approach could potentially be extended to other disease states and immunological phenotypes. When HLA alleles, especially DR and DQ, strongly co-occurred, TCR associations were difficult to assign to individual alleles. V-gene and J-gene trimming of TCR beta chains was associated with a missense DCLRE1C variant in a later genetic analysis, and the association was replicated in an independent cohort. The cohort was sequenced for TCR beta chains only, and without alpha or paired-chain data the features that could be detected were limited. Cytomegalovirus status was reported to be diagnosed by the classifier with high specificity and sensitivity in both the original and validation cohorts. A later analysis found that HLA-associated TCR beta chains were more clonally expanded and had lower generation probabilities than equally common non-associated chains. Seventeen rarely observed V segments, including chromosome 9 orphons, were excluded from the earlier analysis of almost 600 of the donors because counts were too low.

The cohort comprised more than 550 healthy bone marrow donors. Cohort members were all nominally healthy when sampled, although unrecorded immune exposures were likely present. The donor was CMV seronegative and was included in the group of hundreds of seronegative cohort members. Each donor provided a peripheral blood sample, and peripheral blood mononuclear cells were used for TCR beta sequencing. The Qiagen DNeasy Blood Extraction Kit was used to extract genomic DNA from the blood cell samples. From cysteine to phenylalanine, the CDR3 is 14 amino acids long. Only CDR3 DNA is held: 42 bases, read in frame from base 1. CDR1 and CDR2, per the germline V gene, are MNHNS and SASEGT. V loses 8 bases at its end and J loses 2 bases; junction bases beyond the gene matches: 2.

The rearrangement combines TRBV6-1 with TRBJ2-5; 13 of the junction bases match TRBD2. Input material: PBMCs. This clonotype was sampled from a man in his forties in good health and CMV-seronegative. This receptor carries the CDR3 CASGLAGAQETQYF. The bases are TGTGCCAGCGGACTAGCGGGGGCGCAAGAGACCCAGTACTTC.